A selection of T cell receptor beta chains follows, all from one sample in a study of cytomegalovirus exposure and HLA in healthy donors. Using immunoSEQ multiplex PCR, the repertoire was profiled, and TCRdb retains in-frame clones only, with some absent. Of under 200,000 clones listed, roughly 85% were seen once; the top ten hold about 1.3%. The sequenced sample consisted of PBMCs. Source of these receptors: a woman in her forties or fifties in good health and CMV-seronegative. CDR3s include the opening cysteine and the closing phenylalanine or tryptophan. A D gene is named only where the DNA matches it firmly. Clone size is stated in some rows and not others, as once, few, many or a class when expanded.

j_gene	v_gene	abundance	d_gene	CDR3aa	CDR3nt
TRBJ1-4	TRBV7-9	few	NA	CASKENEKLFF	TGTGCCAGCAAGGAGAATGAAAAACTGTTTTTT
TRBJ1-1	TRBV2	NA	NA	CASSSDRSDTEAFF	TGTGCCAGCAGTTCTGATCGGTCCGACACTGAAGCTTTCTTT
TRBJ2-1	TRBV7-9	NA	TRBD2	CAGKRGEMDEQFF	TGTGCCGGCAAGCGGGGGGAAATGGATGAGCAGTTCTTC
TRBJ1-2	TRBV7-2	NA	TRBD1	CASSPGQIYGYTF	TGTGCCAGCAGCCCGGGACAGATATATGGCTACACCTTC
TRBJ2-2	TRBV7-7	NA	TRBD1	CASSYDREGELFF	TGTGCTAGCAGCTATGACAGGGAAGGGGAGCTGTTTTTT
TRBJ1-2	TRBV12-5	NA	NA	CASGSSVANYGYTF	TGTGCTAGTGGTTCGTCGGTAGCTAACTATGGCTACACCTTC
TRBJ2-1	TRBV5-1	once	TRBD2	CASSRRLAGGIGSYNEQFF	TGCGCCAGCAGCCGTAGACTAGCGGGAGGTATCGGCTCCTACAATGAGCAGTTCTTC
TRBJ1-2	TRBV15	NA	NA	CATSRVAQGYTF	TGTGCCACCAGCAGAGTGGCCCAGGGCTACACCTTC
TRBJ2-1	TRBV7-9	NA	NA	CASSLPLYNEQFF	TGTGCCAGCAGCTTACCACTCTACAATGAGCAGTTCTTC
TRBJ1-1	TRBV29-1	NA	TRBD1	CSGYRGDRTEAFF	TGCAGCGGTTACAGGGGGGATCGCACTGAAGCTTTCTTT
TRBJ1-3	TRBV6-6	once	NA	CASSYEGLSGNTIYF	TGTGCCAGCAGTTACGAGGGACTCTCTGGAAACACCATATATTTT
TRBJ1-1	TRBV11-3	NA	NA	CASSLGRGQNTEAFF	TGTGCCAGCAGCTTAGGGAGGGGCCAGAACACTGAAGCTTTCTTT
TRBJ2-2	TRBV4-3	NA	TRBD2	CASSLLPGTSGGTTGELFF	TGCGCCAGCAGCCTCCTCCCCGGGACTAGCGGGGGGACCACCGGGGAGCTGTTTTTT
TRBJ2-1	TRBV7-2	NA	NA	CASSLARMVNEQFF	TGTGCCAGCAGCTTAGCGCGGATGGTCAATGAGCAGTTCTTC
TRBJ1-5	TRBV18	NA	TRBD1	CASSTPDRNGQPQHF	TGTGCCAGCTCAACGCCGGACAGGAACGGTCAGCCCCAGCATTTT
TRBJ2-3	TRBV10-2	NA	TRBD1	CASSTPLFTGGPALTDTQYF	TGCGCCAGCTCCACCCCTCTCTTCACAGGGGGTCCCGCTCTCACAGATACGCAGTATTTT
TRBJ1-2	TRBV7-9	NA	TRBD1	CASSPNSDRGIIGGYTF	TGTGCCAGCAGTCCAAATTCGGACAGGGGGATCATTGGTGGCTACACCTTC
TRBJ1-4	TRBV27	NA	TRBD1	CASSLGTGGATNEKLFF	TGTGCCAGCAGTTTAGGGACAGGGGGCGCAACTAATGAAAAACTGTTTTTT
TRBJ1-3	TRBV6-5	NA	NA	CASSYTTGRGNTIYF	TGTGCCAGCAGTTATACCACAGGCCGCGGAAACACCATATATTTT
TRBJ2-3	TRBV27	NA	TRBD2	CASSLSGRPADTQYF	TGTGCCAGCAGTTTATCCGGGAGGCCGGCAGATACGCAGTATTTT
TRBJ2-1	TRBV28	NA	TRBD2	CASSLRRGASINEQFF	TGTGCCAGCAGTTTAAGGCGGGGGGCATCAATCAATGAGCAGTTCTTC
TRBJ1-6	TRBV11-2	NA	NA	CASSFSPEPPLHF	TGTGCCAGCAGCTTTTCCCCGGAGCCCCCCCTCCACTTT
TRBJ1-2	TRBV19	NA	TRBD1	CASRSGTGYGYTF	TGTGCCAGTAGGTCCGGGACAGGCTATGGCTACACCTTC
TRBJ2-5	TRBV18	NA	TRBD1	CASSPTTGLETQYF	TGTGCCAGCTCACCAACGACAGGGCTAGAGACCCAGTACTTC
TRBJ1-5	TRBV30	NA	NA	CALSTGLDQPQHF	TGTGCCCTGAGCACAGGGTTAGATCAGCCCCAGCATTTT
TRBJ1-6	TRBV7-8	few	NA	CASTSRQDTTPDF	TGTGCCAGCACCTCCCGCCAGGACACCACCCCGGACTTT
TRBJ2-3	TRBV6-1	NA	TRBD1	CASRDRDSPPDTQYF	TGTGCCAGCAGAGATAGGGACAGCCCACCAGATACGCAGTATTTT
TRBJ1-5	TRBV5-1	NA	TRBD1	CASSPDRGHQPQHF	TGCGCCAGCAGCCCGGACAGGGGCCATCAGCCCCAGCATTTT
TRBJ2-3	TRBV29-1	NA	NA	CSVEGGSTDTQYF	TGCAGCGTTGAAGGCGGGAGCACAGATACGCAGTATTTT
TRBJ2-2	TRBV19	NA	TRBD2	CASSIGSGGTGELFF	TGTGCCAGTAGTATAGGTAGCGGGGGCACCGGGGAGCTGTTTTTT
TRBJ2-7	TRBV6-5	NA	NA	CASSYRQTSSYEQYF	TGTGCCAGCAGTTACCGGCAGACAAGCTCCTACGAGCAGTACTTC
TRBJ1-1	TRBV27	NA	TRBD1	CASSWNRGMGTEAFF	TGTGCCAGCAGTTGGAACAGGGGAATGGGCACTGAAGCTTTCTTT
TRBJ2-3	TRBV2	NA	TRBD2	CASSDGGGSTDTQYF	TGTGCCAGCAGTGATGGCGGGGGTAGCACAGATACGCAGTATTTT
TRBJ2-5	TRBV5-1	NA	TRBD1	CASSLTGGGETQYF	TGCGCCAGCAGCTTAACAGGGGGAGGAGAGACCCAGTACTTC
TRBJ2-1	TRBV5-1	NA	TRBD2	CASSSPTSGYNEQFF	TGCGCCAGCAGCTCCCCGACTAGCGGATACAATGAGCAGTTCTTC
TRBJ2-7	TRBV5-1	NA	NA	CASSNQGIYNEQYF	TGCGCCAGCAGCAACCAGGGGATCTACAACGAGCAGTACTTC
TRBJ2-7	TRBV11-2	NA	NA	CASSSTRAHEQYF	TGTGCCAGCAGCTCCACTAGAGCCCACGAGCAGTACTTC
TRBJ1-5	TRBV5-1	NA	NA	CASSPNGGNWFQPQHF	TGCGCCAGCAGCCCGAACGGGGGGAATTGGTTTCAGCCCCAGCATTTT
TRBJ2-5	TRBV19	NA	NA	CASSPRGETQYF	TGTGCCAGTAGTCCCCGAGGAGAGACCCAGTACTTC
TRBJ2-2	TRBV7-3	medium-sized	TRBD2	CASSPLKGLAGAGTGELFF	TGTGCCAGCAGCCCCTTAAAAGGACTAGCGGGAGCGGGTACCGGGGAGCTGTTTTTT
TRBJ2-1	TRBV10-2	NA	NA	CASTLTRPYNEQFF	TGCGCCAGCACCCTGACTAGACCCTACAATGAGCAGTTCTTC
TRBJ2-5	TRBV10-2	once	TRBD2	CASTTSGGQETQYF	TGCGCCAGCACCACCTCGGGGGGCCAAGAGACCCAGTACTTC
TRBJ2-3	TRBV6-5	NA	NA	CASSQGFGTDTQYF	TGTGCCAGCAGCCAGGGCTTTGGCACAGATACGCAGTATTTT
TRBJ2-1	TRBV6-5	once	TRBD1	CASSYATGKNNEQFF	TGTGCCAGCAGTTATGCGACAGGGAAGAACAATGAGCAGTTCTTC
TRBJ2-3	TRBV2	NA	NA	CASSLQATSTDTQYF	TGTGCCAGCAGCCTTCAGGCCACTAGCACAGATACGCAGTATTTT
TRBJ1-1	TRBV14	NA	TRBD1	CASSQLGQRRGEAFF	TGTGCCAGCAGCCAACTGGGACAGAGGCGAGGTGAAGCTTTCTTT
TRBJ2-5	TRBV7-6	NA	TRBD2	CASSLFGTSGGTQETQYF	TGTGCCAGCAGCTTATTTGGAACTAGCGGGGGGACCCAAGAGACCCAGTACTTC
TRBJ2-4	TRBV2	few	TRBD1	CASSRDRGLGKNIQYF	TGTGCCAGCAGTAGGGACAGGGGGCTAGGCAAAAACATTCAGTACTTC
TRBJ1-2	TRBV27	NA	TRBD1	CASSLRDRNYGYTF	TGTGCCAGCAGTCTCCGGGACAGGAACTATGGCTACACCTTC
TRBJ1-3	TRBV5-1	few	TRBD1	CASSSTGGDGNTIYF	TGCGCCAGCAGCTCGACAGGGGGCGATGGAAACACCATATATTTT
TRBJ1-2	TRBV7-3	once	NA	CASSLGGTAASNYGYTF	TGTGCCAGCAGCTTGGGAGGGACTGCGGCCTCAAACTATGGCTACACCTTC
TRBJ2-2	TRBV28	NA	TRBD1	CASSLNRGLVTGELFF	TGTGCCAGCAGTCTCAATAGGGGGCTGGTCACCGGGGAGCTGTTTTTT
TRBJ2-7	TRBV4-3	NA	NA	CASSQGSGNEQYF	TGCGCCAGCAGCCAAGGGTCAGGGAACGAGCAGTACTTC
TRBJ1-5	TRBV7-9	NA	NA	CASSLATGQPQHF	TGTGCCAGCAGCTTAGCCACAGGCCAGCCCCAGCATTTT
TRBJ2-1	TRBV28	NA	NA	CASSLGTPNNEQFF	TGTGCCAGCAGTTTAGGTACACCCAACAATGAGCAGTTCTTC
TRBJ1-5	TRBV10-2	few	TRBD1	CASRDRGQPQHF	TGCGCCAGCAGGGACAGGGGGCAGCCCCAGCATTTT
TRBJ2-5	TRBV7-2	NA	TRBD1	CASSLDIGRGYETQYF	TGTGCCAGCAGCTTAGATATTGGCAGGGGGTATGAGACCCAGTACTTC